The 27 T cell receptor beta chains given below trace back to one sample, sequenced in a study of cytomegalovirus exposure and HLA in healthy donors. Primers included in the PCR were 60 Vbeta and 13 Jbeta primers. Produced via immunoSEQ multiplex PCR; TCRdb's table is partial and in-frame only. The data show 130,000 or so clones, and the top ten clones hold 2.2%. What was sequenced was PBMCs. These receptors all stem from a woman in her late teens or twenties in good health and CMV-seronegative.

The chain carries TRBV19 and TRBJ1-6, with 7 bases matching TRBD1. V lost 5 bases and J lost 4; bases outside the gene matches: 2. Looked up from germline, CDR1 is LNHDA and CDR2 is SQIVND (reference sequence). CDR3 size: 14 residues. CDR3 coding DNA: TGTGCCAGTAGTCCGGGACAGTATAATTCACCCCTCCACTTT. It yields the protein CASSPGQYNSPLHF.

V is TRBV25-1 and J is TRBJ2-5; 8 nucleotides agree with TRBD1. Looked up from germline, CDR1 is MGHDK and CDR2 is SYGVNS. Germline trimming cut 4 bases from V and 1 base from J; bases unmatched to any gene: 5. This CDR3 is 15 amino acids long. The CDR3 spells CASSALDRVQETQYF. DNA of the CDR3: TGTGCCAGCAGTGCCCTGGACAGGGTCCAAGAGACCCAGTACTTC.

The chain recombines TRBV29-1 with TRBJ1-2; 8 bases map to TRBD1. From germline, CDR1 is SQVTM and CDR2 ANQGSEA. The CDR3 is 14 amino acids. With V trimmed by 4 bases and J by 6 bases, 10 bases remained unmatched. The CDR3 coding sequence is TGCAGCGTTGTCCCCCCGGACAGGGTTGATGGCTACACCTTC. The encoded protein is CSVVPPDRVDGYTF.

This chain links TRBV28 with TRBJ2-7; TRBD1 or TRBD2 may be the D gene (5 bases each). The CDR3 length is 14 residues. Germline loops: CDR1 MDHEN, CDR2 SYDVKM. V shed 6 bases and J shed 5 bases, with 17 bases lying between them. The CDR3 region has the DNA TGTGCCAGCAGCCCAACTAGGAAGGGACACGAGCAGTACGTC. Protein: CASSPTRKGHEQYV.

This sequence joins TRBV11-3 and TRBJ2-7; TRBD2 agrees at 13 bases. Germline CDR1 is SGHNT and CDR2 is YENEEA. The CDR3 has 17 residues. The V and J ends lost 5 bases and 7 bases, in that order; junction bases with no gene match: 14. The CDR3 loop reads CASSPRPLAGGPREQYV. The DNA for the CDR3 is TGTGCCAGCAGCCCCCGCCCACTAGCGGGAGGGCCTCGGGAGCAGTACGTC.

This chain uses TRBV15 with TRBJ2-1, with 7 bases identical to TRBD2. This CDR3 has 16 residues. The germline V gene encodes CDR1 LNHNV and CDR2 YYDKDF (reference sequence). Trimming took 4 bases from V and 6 from J; bases not matched to a gene: 12. CDR3 DNA sequence: TGTGCCACCAGCACCTTAGTCCCGGGAGGAATCAATGAGCAGTTCTTC. This sequence encodes CATSTLVPGGINEQFF.

This rearrangement joins TRBV5-5 to TRBJ2-1; D is perhaps TRBD1 (5 bases). The CDR3 covers 17 residues. Germline CDR1 is SGHKS and CDR2 is YYEKEE (reference sequence). Trimming removed 4 bases from V and 5 bases from J, with 22 bases in between. The CDR3 reads CASSQGGLRYYDNEQFF. DNA for the CDR3: TGTGCCAGCAGCCAGGGTGGTTTGAGGTACTATGACAATGAGCAGTTCTTC.

Concerning this clone itself: Mismatch with germline at one junction end may stem from a read error. The chain is built from TRBV29-1 and TRBJ2-5; 8 positions match TRBD2. The J call is in doubt because the DNA end fits TRBJ2-7 better. The CDR3 extends over 12 amino acids. The germline CDR1 and CDR2 sequences are SQVTM and ANQGSEA. The CDR3 DNA follows: TGCGGCGTTGAACTAGCGGACTACGAGCAGTACTTC. It yields the protein CGVELADYEQYF.

The CDR3 DNA sequence: TGTGCCTGGGTATTGGACAGCCCGGGGGGACCCCTCCACTTT. The encoded protein is CAWVLDSPGGPLHF. The chain has TRBV30 and TRBJ1-6; D may be TRBD1 (6 bases). CDR1 is GTSNPN and CDR2 is SVGIG in the germline V gene (reference sequence). Trimming left V 5 bases short and J 12 bases short, with 20 bases between. CDR3 length: 14 residues.

This chain uses TRBV4-1 with TRBJ1-3; 7 bases match TRBD1. The CDR3 has 20 residues. Germline V lookup: CDR1 MGHRA, CDR2 YSYEKL. V shed 4 bases and J 3 bases; nucleotides not matched to a gene: 21. CDR3 loop: CASSPFRDRQFTWGGNTIYF. In DNA form, the CDR3 reads TGCGCCAGCAGCCCATTCAGGGACAGACAATTTACCTGGGGTGGAAACACCATATATTTT.

V usage is TRBV27 and J usage is TRBJ1-2; 7 bases agree with TRBD1. The V and J ends lost 10 bases and 4 bases, in that order; junction bases with no gene match: 9. The CDR3 runs to 13 residues. Germline CDR1 MNHEY, CDR2 SMNVEV (reference sequence). CDR3 protein: CATRVEGAYGYTF. CDR3 sequence (DNA): TGTGCCACTCGGGTCGAGGGGGCCTATGGCTACACCTTC.

This sequence joins TRBV5-1 and TRBJ2-3, with 7 positions matching TRBD2. V shed 2 bases, J shed 2 bases, and the junction held 2 bases outside the gene matches. This CDR3 region has 14 residues. Germline loops: CDR1 SGHRS, CDR2 YFSETQ. The CDR3 reads CASSFGLVTDTQYF. CDR3 in DNA: TGCGCCAGCAGCTTCGGACTAGTCACAGATACGCAGTATTTT.

The chain couples TRBV9 to TRBJ2-2, with D perhaps TRBD2 (5 bases). The CDR3 extends over 14 amino acids. The V end lost 4 bases, the J end lost 7 bases, and 14 bases lay between the germline ends. The V gene's germline CDR1 is SGDLS and CDR2 YYNGEE. CDR3: CASSPHPGNGELFF. CDR3 bases: TGTGCCAGCAGCCCACACCCGGGGAACGGGGAGCTGTTTTTT.

The chain uses TRBV5-1 and TRBJ2-2; TRBD1 is a possible D gene (6 bases). Trimming removed 0 bases from V and 7 bases from J, with 10 bases in between. Per germline, CDR1 SGHRS and CDR2 YFSETQ. CDR3 size: 14 residues. The CDR3 DNA is TGCGCCAGCAGCTTGGAAGGGGGATACGGGGAGCTGTTTTTT. Residues: CASSLEGGYGELFF.

The chain couples TRBV7-9 to TRBJ2-7; TRBD2 might be the D (5 bases). CDR1 and CDR2 from the germline V gene are SEHNR and FQNEAQ (reference sequence). The CDR3 consists of 13 residues. With 5 bases removed from V and 7 bases from J, the gap between germline ends came to 15 bases. CDR3 DNA sequence: TGTGCCAGCAGCGCAAGCGGCAGGAGTGAGCAGTACGTC. It translates to CASSASGRSEQYV.

The chain recombines TRBV18 with TRBJ2-7; 9 positions agree with TRBD1. Germline loops: CDR1 KGHSH, CDR2 LQKENI. The CDR3 runs to 14 residues. V lost 2 bases and J lost 2; bases outside the gene matches: 1. The CDR3 bases are TGTGCCAGCTCACCAGACAGGGGGGCCTACGAGCAGTACTTC. Translating gives CASSPDRGAYEQYF.

This chain joins TRBV27 and TRBJ1-2; 7 bases are shared with TRBD1. This CDR3 comprises 14 residues. With 5 bases clipped from V and 2 bases from J, the junction kept 5 bases outside the gene matches. Germline V lookup: CDR1 MNHEY, CDR2 SMNVEV (reference sequence). The CDR3 bases are TGTGCCAGCAGTCCCGGGGACAGAAACTATGGCTACACCTTC. It specifies CASSPGDRNYGYTF.

This sequence joins TRBV15 and TRBJ2-3; D remains ambiguous. CDR1 and CDR2 (germline): LNHNV, YYDKDF (reference sequence). The CDR3 is 17 residues long. V was clipped by 0 bases and J by 4 bases, with 17 bases between them. The CDR3, as DNA: TGTGCCACCAGCAGAGATCCCACTGAGAAGGCGGCAGATACGCAGTATTTT. Encoded protein: CATSRDPTEKAADTQYF.

V and J are TRBV4-1 and TRBJ2-1; 7 bases are shared with TRBD1. The V gene end was trimmed by 0 bases and the J gene end by 2 bases; junction bases not matched to a gene: 1. Germline lookup yields CDR1 MGHRA and CDR2 YSYEKL. This CDR3 region has 15 residues. The CDR3 protein is CASSQEDRTYNEQFF. The CDR3 DNA follows: TGCGCCAGCAGCCAAGAGGACAGGACCTACAATGAGCAGTTCTTC.

This sequence joins TRBV2 and TRBJ2-3, with 9 bases lining up with TRBD1. The germline V gene has CDR1 SNHLY and CDR2 FYNNEI. V lost 8 bases and J lost 0; bases outside the gene matches: 6. The CDR3 has 15 residues. DNA for the CDR3: TGTGCCAGCCGCGAGACAGGGGGAAGCACAGATACGCAGTATTTT. This translates into CASRETGGSTDTQYF. Supplemented by reference TRBV2 and TRBJ2-3, the full variable domain reads EPEVTQTPSHQVTQMGQEVILRCVPISNHLYFYWYRQILGQKVEFLVSFYNNEISEKSEIFDDQFSVERPDGSNFTLKIRSTKLEDSAMYFCASRETGGSTDTQYFGPGTRLTVL.

Points on this clone: Germline and junction disagree at one end, which may indicate a read error. J is TRBJ1-3 and V is TRBV7-7, with D unresolved. CDR3 length equals 14 residues. CDR1 and CDR2 (germline): SSHAT, FNYEAQ (reference sequence). The CDR3 DNA reads TGTGCTAGCAGCTTAGCGCCAGGTGGAAACACCATATATTTT. The encoded protein is CASSLAPGGNTIYF. The whole variable domain, remainder taken from reference TRBV7-7 and TRBJ1-3, is GAGVSQSPRYKVTKRGQDVTLRCDPISSHATLYWYQQALGQGPEFLTYFNYEAQPDKSGLPSDRFSAERPEGSISTLTIQRTEQRDSAMYRCASSLAPGGNTIYFGEGSWLTVV.

V gene TRBV30 combines with J gene TRBJ2-3; tentative D call: TRBD2 (5 bases). Germline values: CDR1 GTSNPN, CDR2 SVGIG (reference sequence). Trimming left V 0 bases short and J 5 bases short, with 18 bases between. The CDR3 covers 16 residues. The CDR3 coding sequence is TGTGCCTGGAGTGTAATGCGAGTAGCGAGAGGAGATACGCAGTATTTT. Amino acid sequence: CAWSVMRVARGDTQYF. The full variable domain, with the rest looked up from reference TRBV30 and TRBJ2-3, is SQTIHQWPATLVQPVGSPLSLECTVEGTSNPNLYWYRQAAGRGLQLLFYSVGIGQISSEVPQNLSASRPQDRQFILSSKKLLLSDSGFYLCAWSVMRVARGDTQYFGPGTRLTVL.

V and J are TRBV6-1 and TRBJ2-1; D is possibly TRBD1 (6 bases). The CDR3 is made up of 15 amino acids. V lost 3 bases and J 5 bases, leaving 14 bases between the germline ends. Germline lookup yields CDR1 MNHNS and CDR2 SASEGT. The CDR3 reads CASSEVLGANNEQFF. DNA of the CDR3: TGTGCCAGCAGTGAGGTGCTGGGGGCAAACAATGAGCAGTTCTTC.

The genes are TRBV27 and TRBJ2-3; 14 bases line up with TRBD2. Germline values: CDR1 MNHEY, CDR2 SMNVEV (reference sequence). The CDR3 has 22 amino acids. The J segment lost 0 bases and the V segment lost 2 bases, leaving 16 bases of the junction unmatched. The CDR3: CASSLEVEGLAGARGSTDTQYF. In DNA, the CDR3 is TGTGCCAGCAGTTTAGAGGTCGAGGGACTAGCGGGAGCCCGAGGGAGCACAGATACGCAGTATTTT.

This sequence joins TRBV9 and TRBJ1-2; 8 positions match TRBD1. This CDR3 comprises 13 residues. J gave up 8 bases and V 4 bases, and 7 bases lay outside the gene matches. The germline CDR1 and CDR2 sequences are SGDLS and YYNGEE. The CDR3 region is CASSPGQVVGYTF. The CDR3 bases are TGTGCCAGCAGCCCGGGACAGGTGGTCGGCTACACCTTC.

Turning to this clone: The same CDR3 also results from other DNA sequences found in this sample. The chain joins TRBV6-6 to TRBJ1-5; no clear D. The CDR3 is 12 residues long. Trimming stripped 2 bases from V and 4 bases from J, with 3 bases between. Germline V gene lookup returns CDR1 MNHNY and CDR2 SVGAGI (reference sequence). CDR3 sequence reads: CASSYLNQPQHF. The CDR3 nucleotides read TGTGCCAGCAGTTACCTTAATCAGCCCCAGCATTTT.

The V call is TRBV20-1, the J call TRBJ1-1; D is undetermined. This CDR3 comprises 11 residues. Germline CDR1 and CDR2: DFQATT and SNEGSKA (reference sequence). V was cut by 5 bases and J by 1 base, with 5 bases left in between. Here the CDR3 reads CSAWQNTEAFF. CDR3 bases: TGCAGTGCTTGGCAGAACACTGAAGCTTTCTTT.